This TCR beta chain was identified during a study of OX40 agonist ivuxolimab in advanced cancers. Study information: There were three patients with partial responses, one having hepatocellular carcinoma and two cutaneous melanoma.

The investigators sampled blood at baseline, at cycle 4 day 1, and at cycle 7 day 1. CDR1 SGHTA and CDR2 FQGNSA come from the germline V gene. The CDR3 has 13 residues. V lost 2 bases, J lost 5 bases, and 9 bases lay in between. The protocol was immunoSEQ multiplex PCR, while the TCRdb copy is restricted to in-frame clones and leaves out a portion. There are approximately 80,000 clones in the sample; 90% to 95% occur only once, and more than 0.35% lies in the top ten. This receptor was obtained from an adult with an advanced solid tumor such as melanoma, head and neck, liver or kidney cancer. Sequenced material: CD4+ or CD8+ T cells sorted from blood, taken in a trial of the OX40 agonist ivuxolimab. The chain is built from TRBV7-2 and TRBJ1-1; maybe TRBD1 (5 bases). The CDR3 bases are TGTGCCAGCAGCTTAAGGCAGGGAACTGAAGCTTTCTTT. It yields the protein CASSLRQGTEAFF.